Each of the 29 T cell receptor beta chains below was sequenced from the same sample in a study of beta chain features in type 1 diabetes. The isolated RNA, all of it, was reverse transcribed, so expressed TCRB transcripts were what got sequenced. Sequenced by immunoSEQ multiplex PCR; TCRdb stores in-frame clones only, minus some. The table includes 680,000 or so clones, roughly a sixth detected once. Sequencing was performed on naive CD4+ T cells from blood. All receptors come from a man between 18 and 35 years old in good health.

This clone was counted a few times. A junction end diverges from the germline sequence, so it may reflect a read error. The CDR3 spells CASSLYLGTVNF. The CDR3 DNA sequence: TGTGCCAGCAGTTTATACCTCGGGACAGTAAACTTC. The chain recombines TRBV28 with TRBJ2-7, with 7 bases identical to TRBD1. This CDR3 is built from 12 residues. Germline CDR1 reads MDHEN; CDR2 reads SYDVKM.

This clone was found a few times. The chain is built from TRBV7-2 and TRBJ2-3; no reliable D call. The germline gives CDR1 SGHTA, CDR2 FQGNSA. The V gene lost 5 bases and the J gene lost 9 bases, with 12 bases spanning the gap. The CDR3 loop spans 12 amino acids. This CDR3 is CASSPRLGTQYF. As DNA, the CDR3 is TGTGCCAGCAGCCCCCGCCTTGGGACGCAGTATTTT. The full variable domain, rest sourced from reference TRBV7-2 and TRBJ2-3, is GAGVSQSPSNKVTEKGKDVELRCDPISGHTALYWYRQSLGQGLEFLIYFQGNSAPDKSGLPSDRFSAERTGGSVSTLTIQRTQQEDSAVYLCASSPRLGTQYFGPGTRLTVL.

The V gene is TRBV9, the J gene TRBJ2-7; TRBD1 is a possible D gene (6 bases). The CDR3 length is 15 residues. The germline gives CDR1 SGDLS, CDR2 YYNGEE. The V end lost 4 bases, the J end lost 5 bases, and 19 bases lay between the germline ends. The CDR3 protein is CASSPTLQGRDEQYF. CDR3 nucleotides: TGTGCCAGCAGCCCAACACTACAGGGACGCGACGAGCAGTACTTC.

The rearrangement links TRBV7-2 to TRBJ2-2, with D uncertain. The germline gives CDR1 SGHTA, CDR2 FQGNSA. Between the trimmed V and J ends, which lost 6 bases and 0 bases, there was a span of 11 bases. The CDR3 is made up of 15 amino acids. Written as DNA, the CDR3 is TGTGCCAGCAGGCGGACGGCCGCGAACACCGGGGAGCTGTTTTTT. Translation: CASRRTAANTGELFF.

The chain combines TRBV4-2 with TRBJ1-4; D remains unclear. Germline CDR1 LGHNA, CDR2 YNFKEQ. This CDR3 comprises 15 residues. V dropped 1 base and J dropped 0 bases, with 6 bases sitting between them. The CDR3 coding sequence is TGTGCCAGCAGCCAAGCCCACACAACTAATGAAAAACTGTTTTTT. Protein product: CASSQAHTTNEKLFF.

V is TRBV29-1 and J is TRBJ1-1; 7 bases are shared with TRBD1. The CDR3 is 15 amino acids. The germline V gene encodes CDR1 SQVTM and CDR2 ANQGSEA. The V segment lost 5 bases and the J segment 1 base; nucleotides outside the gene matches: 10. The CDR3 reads CSVIQGTGWNTEAFF. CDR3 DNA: TGCAGCGTTATACAGGGGACTGGGTGGAACACTGAAGCTTTCTTT. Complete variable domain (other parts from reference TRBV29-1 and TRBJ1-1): SAVISQKPSRDICQRGTSLTIQCQVDSQVTMMFWYRQQPGQSLTLIATANQGSEATYESGFVIDKFPISRPNLTFSTLTVSNMSPEDSSIYLCSVIQGTGWNTEAFFGQGTRLTVV.

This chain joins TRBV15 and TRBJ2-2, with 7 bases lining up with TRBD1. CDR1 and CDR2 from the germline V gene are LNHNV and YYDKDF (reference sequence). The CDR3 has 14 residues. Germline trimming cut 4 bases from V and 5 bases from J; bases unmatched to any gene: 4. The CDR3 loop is CATSNTGDTGELFF. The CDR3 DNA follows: TGTGCCACCAGCAACACAGGGGATACCGGGGAGCTGTTTTTT.

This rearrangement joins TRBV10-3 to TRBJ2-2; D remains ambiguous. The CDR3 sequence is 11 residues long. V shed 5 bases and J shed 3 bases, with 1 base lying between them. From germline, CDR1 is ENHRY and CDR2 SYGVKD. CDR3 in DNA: TGTGCCATCAGTTACACCGGGGAGCTGTTTTTT. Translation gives CAISYTGELFF.

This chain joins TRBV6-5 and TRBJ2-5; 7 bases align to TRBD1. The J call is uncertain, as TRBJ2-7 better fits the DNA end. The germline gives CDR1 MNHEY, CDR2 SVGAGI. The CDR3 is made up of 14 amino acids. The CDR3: CASRYDRVSHEQYF. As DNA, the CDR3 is TGTGCCAGCAGGTACGACAGGGTTTCACACGAGCAGTACTTC.

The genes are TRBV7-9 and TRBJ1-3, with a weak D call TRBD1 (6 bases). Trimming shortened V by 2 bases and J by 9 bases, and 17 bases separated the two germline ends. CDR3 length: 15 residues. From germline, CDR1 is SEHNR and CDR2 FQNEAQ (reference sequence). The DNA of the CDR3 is TGTGCCAGCAGCTTATCCCCAGGGGCCGTTGCCACCATATATTTT. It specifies CASSLSPGAVATIYF.

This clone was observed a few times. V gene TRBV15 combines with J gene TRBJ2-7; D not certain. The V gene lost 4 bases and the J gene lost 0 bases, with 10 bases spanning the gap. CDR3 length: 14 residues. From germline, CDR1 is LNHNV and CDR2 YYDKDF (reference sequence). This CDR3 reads CATSNLWGSYEQYF. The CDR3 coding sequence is TGTGCCACCAGCAATCTTTGGGGCTCCTACGAGCAGTACTTC.

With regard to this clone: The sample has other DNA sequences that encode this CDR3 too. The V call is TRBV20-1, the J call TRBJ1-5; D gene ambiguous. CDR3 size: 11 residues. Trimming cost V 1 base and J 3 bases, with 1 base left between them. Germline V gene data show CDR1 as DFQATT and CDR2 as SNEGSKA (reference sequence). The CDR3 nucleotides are TGCAGTGCTAGAGCCAATCAGCCCCAGCATTTT. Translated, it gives CSARANQPQHF.

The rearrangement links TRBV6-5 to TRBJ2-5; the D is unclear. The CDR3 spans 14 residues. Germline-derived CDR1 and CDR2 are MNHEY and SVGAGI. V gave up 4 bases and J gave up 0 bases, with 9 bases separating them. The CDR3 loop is CASSWSWYQETQYF. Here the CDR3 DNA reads TGTGCCAGCAGTTGGAGCTGGTACCAAGAGACCCAGTACTTC.

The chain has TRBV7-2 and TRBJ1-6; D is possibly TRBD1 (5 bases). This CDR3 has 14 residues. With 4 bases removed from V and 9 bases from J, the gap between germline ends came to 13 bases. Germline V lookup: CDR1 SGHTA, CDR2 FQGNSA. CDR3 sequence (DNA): TGTGCCAGCAGCTCCGGGACCCGGGGTTCACCCCTCCACTTT. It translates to CASSSGTRGSPLHF.

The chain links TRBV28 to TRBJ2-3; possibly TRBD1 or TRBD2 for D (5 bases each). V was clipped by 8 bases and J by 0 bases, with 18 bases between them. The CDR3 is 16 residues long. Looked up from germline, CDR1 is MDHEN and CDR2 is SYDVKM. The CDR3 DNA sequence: TGTGCCAGCGCCGGTGGGGGACGGATTAGCACAGATACGCAGTATTTT. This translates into CASAGGGRISTDTQYF.

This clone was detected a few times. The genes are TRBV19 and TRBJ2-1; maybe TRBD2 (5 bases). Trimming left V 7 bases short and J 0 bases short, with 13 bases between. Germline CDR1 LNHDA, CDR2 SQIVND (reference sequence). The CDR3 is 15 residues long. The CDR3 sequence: CASTLRGASYNEQFF. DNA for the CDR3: TGTGCCAGTACCCTCCGGGGAGCCTCCTACAATGAGCAGTTCTTC. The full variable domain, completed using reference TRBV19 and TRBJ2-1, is DGGITQSPKYLFRKEGQNVTLSCEQNLNHDAMYWYRQDPGQGLRLIYYSQIVNDFQKGDIAEGYSVSREKKESFPLTVTSAQKNPTAFYLCASTLRGASYNEQFFGPGTRLTVL.

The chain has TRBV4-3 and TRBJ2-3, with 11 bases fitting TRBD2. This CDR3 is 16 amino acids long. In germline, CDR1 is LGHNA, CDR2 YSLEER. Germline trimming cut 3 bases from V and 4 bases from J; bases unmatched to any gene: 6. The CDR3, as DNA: TGCGCCAGCAGCCATGACACTAGCGGGGGTGCAGATACGCAGTATTTT. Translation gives CASSHDTSGGADTQYF.

DNA of the CDR3: TGCGCCAGCAGCCAAGTGGATTGGCAGGGCGTGCGAACCGGGGAGCTGTTTTTT. This gives the protein CASSQVDWQGVRTGELFF. The gene calls are TRBV4-3 and TRBJ2-2; D possibly corresponds to TRBD1 (5 bases). V gave up 1 base and J gave up 5 bases, with 20 bases separating them. The length of the CDR3 is 18 residues. The germline V gene has CDR1 LGHNA and CDR2 YSLEER.

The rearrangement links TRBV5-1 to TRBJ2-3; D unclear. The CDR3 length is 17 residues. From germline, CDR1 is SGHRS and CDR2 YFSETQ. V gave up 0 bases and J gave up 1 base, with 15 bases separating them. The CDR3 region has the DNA TGCGCCAGCAGCTTGGGCCCTACGGTCAGCCGCACAGATACGCAGTATTTT. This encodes CASSLGPTVSRTDTQYF.

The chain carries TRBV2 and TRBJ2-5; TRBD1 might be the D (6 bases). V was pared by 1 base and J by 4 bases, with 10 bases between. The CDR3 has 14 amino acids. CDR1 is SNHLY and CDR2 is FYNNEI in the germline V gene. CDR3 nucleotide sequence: TGTGCCAGCAGTGAAGGGGGGCGCGGAGAGACCCAGTACTTC. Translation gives CASSEGGRGETQYF.

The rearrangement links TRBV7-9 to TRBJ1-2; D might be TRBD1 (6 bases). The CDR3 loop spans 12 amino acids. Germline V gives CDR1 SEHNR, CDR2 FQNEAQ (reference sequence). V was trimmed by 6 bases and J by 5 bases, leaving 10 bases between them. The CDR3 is CASRITGYGYTF. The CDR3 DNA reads TGTGCCAGCAGGATCACAGGGTATGGCTACACCTTC.

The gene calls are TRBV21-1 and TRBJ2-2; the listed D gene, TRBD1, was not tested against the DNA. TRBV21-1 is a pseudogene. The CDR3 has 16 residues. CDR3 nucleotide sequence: TGTGCCAGCAGCAAAGGAACCCGACAAGACACCGGGGAGCTGTTTTTT. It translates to CASSKGTRQDTGELFF.

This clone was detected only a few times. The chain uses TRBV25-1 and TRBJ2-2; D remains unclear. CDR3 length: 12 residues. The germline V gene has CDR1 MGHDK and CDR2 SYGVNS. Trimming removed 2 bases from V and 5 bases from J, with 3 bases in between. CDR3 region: CASSEGTGELFF. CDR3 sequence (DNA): TGTGCCAGCAGTGAAGGGACCGGGGAGCTGTTTTTT.

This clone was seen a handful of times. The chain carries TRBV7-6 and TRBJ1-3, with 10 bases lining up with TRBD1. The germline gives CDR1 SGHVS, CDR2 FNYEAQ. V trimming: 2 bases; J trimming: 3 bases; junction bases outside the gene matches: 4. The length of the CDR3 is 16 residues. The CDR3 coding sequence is TGTGCCAGCAGCTTACGACAGGGGGCTGGTGGAAACACCATATATTTT. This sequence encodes CASSLRQGAGGNTIYF.

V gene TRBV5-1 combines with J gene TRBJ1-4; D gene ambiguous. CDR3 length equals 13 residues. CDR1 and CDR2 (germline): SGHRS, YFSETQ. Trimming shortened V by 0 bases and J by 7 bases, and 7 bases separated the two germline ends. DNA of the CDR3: TGCGCCAGCAGCTTGGTTGGGGTTGAAAAACTGTTTTTT. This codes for CASSLVGVEKLFF.

In DNA form, the CDR3 reads TGTGCCAGCAGCTGGGTTCGGAGCAGCCCTAACTATGGCTACACCTTC. Translated, it gives CASSWVRSSPNYGYTF. The genes are TRBV11-2 and TRBJ1-2; no clear D gene. This CDR3 region has 16 residues. Germline lookup yields CDR1 SGHAT and CDR2 FQNNGV. With 4 bases removed from V and 0 bases from J, the gap between germline ends came to 15 bases. Full variable domain (missing parts from reference TRBV11-2 and TRBJ1-2): EAGVAQSPRYKIIEKRQSVAFWCNPISGHATLYWYQQILGQGPKLLIQFQNNGVVDDSQLPKDRFSAERLKGVDSTLKIQPAKLEDSAVYLCASSWVRSSPNYGYTFGSGTRLTVV.

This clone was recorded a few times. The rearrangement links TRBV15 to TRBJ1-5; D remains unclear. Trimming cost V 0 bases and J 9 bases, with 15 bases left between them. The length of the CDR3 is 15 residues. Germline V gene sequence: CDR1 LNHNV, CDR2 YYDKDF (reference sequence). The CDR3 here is CATSRDATETRPQHF. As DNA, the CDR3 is TGTGCCACCAGCAGAGATGCCACGGAGACTCGGCCCCAGCATTTT.

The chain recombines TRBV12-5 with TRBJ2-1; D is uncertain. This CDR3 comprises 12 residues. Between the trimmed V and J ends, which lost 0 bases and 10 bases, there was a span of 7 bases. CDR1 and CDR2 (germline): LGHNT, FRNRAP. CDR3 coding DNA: TGTGCTAGTGGTTTGGTAAACCGGGAGCAGTTCTTC. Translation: CASGLVNREQFF.

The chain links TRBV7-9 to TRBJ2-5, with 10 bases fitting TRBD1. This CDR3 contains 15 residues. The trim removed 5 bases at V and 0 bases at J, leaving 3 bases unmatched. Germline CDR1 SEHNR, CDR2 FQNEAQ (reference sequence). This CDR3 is CASSVGQGNQETQYF. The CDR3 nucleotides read TGTGCCAGCAGCGTGGGACAGGGGAACCAAGAGACCCAGTACTTC. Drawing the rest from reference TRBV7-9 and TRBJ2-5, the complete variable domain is DTGVSQNPRHKITKRGQNVTFRCDPISEHNRLYWYRQTLGQGPEFLTYFQNEAQLEKSRLLSDRFSAERPKGSFSTLEIQRTEQGDSAMYLCASSVGQGNQETQYFGPGTRLLVL.